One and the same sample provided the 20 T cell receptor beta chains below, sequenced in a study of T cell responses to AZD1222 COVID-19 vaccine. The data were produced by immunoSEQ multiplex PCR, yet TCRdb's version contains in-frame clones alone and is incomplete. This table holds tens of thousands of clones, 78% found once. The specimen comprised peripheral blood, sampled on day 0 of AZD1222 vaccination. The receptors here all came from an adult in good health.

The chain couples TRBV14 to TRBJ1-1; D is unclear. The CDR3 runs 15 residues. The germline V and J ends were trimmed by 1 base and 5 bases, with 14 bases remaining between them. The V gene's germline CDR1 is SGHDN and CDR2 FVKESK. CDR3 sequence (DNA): TGTGCCAGCAGCCAAGTATACGGAAGTTTGACTGAAGCTTTCTTT. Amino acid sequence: CASSQVYGSLTEAFF.

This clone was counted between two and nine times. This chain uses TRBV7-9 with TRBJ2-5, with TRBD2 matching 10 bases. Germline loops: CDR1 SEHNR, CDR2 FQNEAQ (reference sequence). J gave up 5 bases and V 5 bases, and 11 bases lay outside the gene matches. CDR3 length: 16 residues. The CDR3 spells CASSPGLAGADETQYF. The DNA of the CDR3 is TGTGCCAGCAGCCCGGGGCTAGCGGGAGCTGATGAGACCCAGTACTTC. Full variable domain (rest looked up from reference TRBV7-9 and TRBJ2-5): DTGVSQNPRHKITKRGQNVTFRCDPISEHNRLYWYRQTLGQGPEFLTYFQNEAQLEKSRLLSDRFSAERPKGSFSTLEIQRTEQGDSAMYLCASSPGLAGADETQYFGPGTRLLVL.

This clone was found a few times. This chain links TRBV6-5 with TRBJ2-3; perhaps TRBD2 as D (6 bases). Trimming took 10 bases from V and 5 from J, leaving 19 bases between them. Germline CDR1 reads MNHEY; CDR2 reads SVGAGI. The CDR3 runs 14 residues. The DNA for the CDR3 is TGTGCCACGGCTGGCGGGGTGGGCAGAGATACGCAGTATTTT. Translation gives CATAGGVGRDTQYF.

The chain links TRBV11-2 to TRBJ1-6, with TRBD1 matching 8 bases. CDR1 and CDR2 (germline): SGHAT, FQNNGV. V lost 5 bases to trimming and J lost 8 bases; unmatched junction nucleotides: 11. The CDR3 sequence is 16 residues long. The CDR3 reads CASSRGQGINDSPLHF. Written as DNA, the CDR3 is TGTGCCAGCAGCCGAGGACAGGGAATTAATGATTCACCCCTCCACTTT.

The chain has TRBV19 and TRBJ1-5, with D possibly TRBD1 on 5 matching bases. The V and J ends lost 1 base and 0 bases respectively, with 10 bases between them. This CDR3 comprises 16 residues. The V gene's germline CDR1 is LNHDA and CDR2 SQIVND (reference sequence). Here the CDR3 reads CASSIGLGVSNQPQHF. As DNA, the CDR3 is TGTGCCAGTAGTATAGGACTGGGGGTTAGCAATCAGCCCCAGCATTTT. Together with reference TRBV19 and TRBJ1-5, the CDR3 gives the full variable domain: DGGITQSPKYLFRKEGQNVTLSCEQNLNHDAMYWYRQDPGQGLRLIYYSQIVNDFQKGDIAEGYSVSREKKESFPLTVTSAQKNPTAFYLCASSIGLGVSNQPQHFGDGTRLSIL.

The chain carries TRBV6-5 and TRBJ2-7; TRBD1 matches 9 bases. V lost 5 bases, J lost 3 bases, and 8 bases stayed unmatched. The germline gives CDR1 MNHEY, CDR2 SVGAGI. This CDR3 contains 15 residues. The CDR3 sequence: CASSHERDRVYEQYF. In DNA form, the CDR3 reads TGTGCCAGCAGTCACGAACGGGACAGGGTCTACGAGCAGTACTTC.

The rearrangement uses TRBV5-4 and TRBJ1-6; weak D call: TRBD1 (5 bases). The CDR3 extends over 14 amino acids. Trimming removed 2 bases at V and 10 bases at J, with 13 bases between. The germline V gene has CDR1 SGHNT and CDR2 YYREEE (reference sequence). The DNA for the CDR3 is TGTGCCAGCAGCTTCCGGGGGGAAAGCTCACCCCTCCACTTT. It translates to CASSFRGESSPLHF.

This CDR3 is CSVGYLINEQFF. The CDR3, as DNA: TGCAGCGTTGGGTACCTCATCAATGAGCAGTTCTTC. The chain is built from TRBV29-1 and TRBJ2-1; D is uncertain. CDR1 is SQVTM and CDR2 is ANQGSEA in the germline V gene. The CDR3 spans 12 residues. V lost 4 bases, J lost 6 bases, and 10 bases lay in between.

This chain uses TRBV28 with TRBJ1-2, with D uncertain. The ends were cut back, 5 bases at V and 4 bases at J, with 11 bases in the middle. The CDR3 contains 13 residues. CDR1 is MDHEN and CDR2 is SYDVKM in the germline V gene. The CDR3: CASSLTAAYGYTF. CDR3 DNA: TGTGCCAGCAGTCTAACCGCAGCCTATGGCTACACCTTC.

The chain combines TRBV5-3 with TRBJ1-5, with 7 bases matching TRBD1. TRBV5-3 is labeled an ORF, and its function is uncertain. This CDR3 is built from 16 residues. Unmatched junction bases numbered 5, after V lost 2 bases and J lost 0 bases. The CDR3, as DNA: TGTGCCAGAAGCTTCGGGGGGACAGATAGCAATCAGCCCCAGCATTTT. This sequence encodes CARSFGGTDSNQPQHF.

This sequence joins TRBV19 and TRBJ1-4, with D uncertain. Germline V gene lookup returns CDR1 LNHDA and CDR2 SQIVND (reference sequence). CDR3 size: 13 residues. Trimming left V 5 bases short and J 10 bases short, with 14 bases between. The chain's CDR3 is CASSAGSTGKLFF. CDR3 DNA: TGTGCCAGTAGTGCAGGAAGTACTGGAAAACTGTTTTTT. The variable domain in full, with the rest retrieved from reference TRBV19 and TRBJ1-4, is DGGITQSPKYLFRKEGQNVTLSCEQNLNHDAMYWYRQDPGQGLRLIYYSQIVNDFQKGDIAEGYSVSREKKESFPLTVTSAQKNPTAFYLCASSAGSTGKLFFGSGTQLSVL.

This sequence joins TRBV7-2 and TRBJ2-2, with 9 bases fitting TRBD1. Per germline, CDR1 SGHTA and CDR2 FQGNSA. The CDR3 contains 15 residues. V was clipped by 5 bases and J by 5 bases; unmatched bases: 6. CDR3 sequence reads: CASSRGQGGTGELFF. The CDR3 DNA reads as TGTGCCAGCAGCCGGGGACAGGGTGGAACCGGGGAGCTGTTTTTT.

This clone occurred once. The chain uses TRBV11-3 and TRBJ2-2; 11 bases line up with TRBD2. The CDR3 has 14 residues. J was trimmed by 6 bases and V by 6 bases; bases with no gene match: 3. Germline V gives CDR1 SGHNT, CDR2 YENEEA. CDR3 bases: TGTGCCAGCAGTTTTAGCGGGAGGGCCGGGGAGCTGTTTTTT. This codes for CASSFSGRAGELFF.

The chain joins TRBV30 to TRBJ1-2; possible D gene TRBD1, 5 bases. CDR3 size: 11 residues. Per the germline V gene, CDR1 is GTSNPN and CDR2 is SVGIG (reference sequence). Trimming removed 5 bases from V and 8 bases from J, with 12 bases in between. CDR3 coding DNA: TGTGCCTGGGGCCTGCAGGGCGGCTACACCTTC. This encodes CAWGLQGGYTF.

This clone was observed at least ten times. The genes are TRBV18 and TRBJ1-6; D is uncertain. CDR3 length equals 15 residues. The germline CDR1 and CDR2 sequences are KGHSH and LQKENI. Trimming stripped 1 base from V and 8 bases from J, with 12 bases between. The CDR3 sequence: CASSPREGGDSPLHF. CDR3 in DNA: TGTGCCAGCTCACCACGAGAAGGCGGAGATTCACCCCTCCACTTT.

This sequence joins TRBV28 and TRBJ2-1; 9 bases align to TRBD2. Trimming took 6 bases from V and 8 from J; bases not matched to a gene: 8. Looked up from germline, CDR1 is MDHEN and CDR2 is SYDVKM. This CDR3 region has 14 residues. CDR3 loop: CASSIAGTSYEQFF. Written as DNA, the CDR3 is TGTGCCAGCAGCATAGCCGGGACTAGCTATGAGCAGTTCTTC.

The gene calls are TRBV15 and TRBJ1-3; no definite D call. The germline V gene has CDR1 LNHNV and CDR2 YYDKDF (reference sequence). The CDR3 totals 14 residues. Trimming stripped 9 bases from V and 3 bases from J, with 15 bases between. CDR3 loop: CATRDYPNGNTIYF. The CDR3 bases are TGTGCCACGCGGGATTACCCCAATGGAAACACCATATATTTT.

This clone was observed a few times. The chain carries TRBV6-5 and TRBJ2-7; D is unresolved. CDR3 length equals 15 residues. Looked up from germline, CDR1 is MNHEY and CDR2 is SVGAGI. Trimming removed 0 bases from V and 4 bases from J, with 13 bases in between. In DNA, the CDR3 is TGTGCCAGCAGTTACTCTTACCAGACCGGTTACGAGCAGTACTTC. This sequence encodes CASSYSYQTGYEQYF.

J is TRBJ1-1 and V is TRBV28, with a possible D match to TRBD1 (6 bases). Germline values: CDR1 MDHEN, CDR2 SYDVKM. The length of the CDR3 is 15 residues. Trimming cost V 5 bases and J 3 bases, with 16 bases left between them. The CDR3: CASSLGGAGDTEAFF. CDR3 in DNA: TGTGCCAGCAGTCTTGGGGGCGCGGGGGACACTGAAGCTTTCTTT.

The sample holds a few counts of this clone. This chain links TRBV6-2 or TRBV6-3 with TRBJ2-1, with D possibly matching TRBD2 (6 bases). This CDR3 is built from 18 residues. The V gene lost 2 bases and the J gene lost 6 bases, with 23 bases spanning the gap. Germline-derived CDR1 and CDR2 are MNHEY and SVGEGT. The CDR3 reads CASSYPWELAIRSNEQFF. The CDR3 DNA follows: TGTGCCAGCAGTTACCCCTGGGAGCTAGCGATCCGCTCCAATGAGCAGTTCTTC.